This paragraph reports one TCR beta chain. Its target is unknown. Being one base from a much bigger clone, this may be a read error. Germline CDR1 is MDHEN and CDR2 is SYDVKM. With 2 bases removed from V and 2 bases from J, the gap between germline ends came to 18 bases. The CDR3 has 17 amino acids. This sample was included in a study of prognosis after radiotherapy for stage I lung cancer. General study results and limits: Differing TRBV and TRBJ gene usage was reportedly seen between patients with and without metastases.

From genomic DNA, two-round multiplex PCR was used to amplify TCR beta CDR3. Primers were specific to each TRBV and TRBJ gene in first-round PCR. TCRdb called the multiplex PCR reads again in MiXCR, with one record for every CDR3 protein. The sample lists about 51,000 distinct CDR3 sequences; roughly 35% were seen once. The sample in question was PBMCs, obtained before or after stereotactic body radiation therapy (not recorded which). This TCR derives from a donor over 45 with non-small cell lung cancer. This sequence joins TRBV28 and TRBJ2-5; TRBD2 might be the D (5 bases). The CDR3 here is CASSLPAVGQNQETQYF. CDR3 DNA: TGTGCCAGCAGTTTACCAGCGGTAGGGCAGAATCAAGAGACCCAGTACTTC.